The clone carrying this T cell receptor beta chain was observed a handful of times. These data are taken from a study of blood T cell repertoires in COVID-19. Study-wide background: The United States, Italy and Spain were the sources of the acute and convalescent COVID-19 samples.

During active infection, Seattle patients enrolled and were then monitored through disease. The assay was immunoSEQ multiplex PCR, and TCRdb's table has in-frame clones only and misses some. Found here are about 100,000 clones, roughly 81% of them singletons; the top ten hold under 5.5%. Sequencing was carried out using peripheral blood. The receptor was isolated from an elderly man with COVID-19, enrolled during active disease.

The CDR3 loop reads CASSLKRAGGPIYNEQFF. The CDR3 DNA is TGTGCCAGCTCACTAAAGCGGGCGGGAGGGCCGATCTACAATGAGCAGTTCTTC. The chain couples TRBV18 to TRBJ2-1, with 9 bases matching TRBD2. The CDR3 is made up of 18 amino acids. Germline trimming cut 4 bases from V and 3 bases from J; bases unmatched to any gene: 13. CDR1 is KGHSH, CDR2 LQKENI, per germline.